This T cell receptor (beta chain) was identified during a study of cytomegalovirus exposure and HLA in healthy donors. This CDR3 is built from 19 residues. CDR1 is KGHSH and CDR2 is LQKENI in the germline V gene. J lost 1 base, V lost 2 bases, and 12 bases had no gene match. PCR used 60 Vbeta primers and 13 Jbeta primers. Profiled with immunoSEQ multiplex PCR; TCRdb holds only in-frame clones, not every one. The table includes about 130,000 clones, 75% detected once. Sample: PBMCs. The rearrangement joins TRBV18 to TRBJ2-3; TRBD2 agrees at 10 bases. This clonotype originated in a woman between 50 and 59 years old in good health and CMV-seronegative. This CDR3 is CASSPGAGSSGSRTDTQYF. The CDR3 region has the DNA TGTGCCAGCTCACCAGGAGCCGGGTCTAGCGGGAGTCGCACAGATACGCAGTATTTT.